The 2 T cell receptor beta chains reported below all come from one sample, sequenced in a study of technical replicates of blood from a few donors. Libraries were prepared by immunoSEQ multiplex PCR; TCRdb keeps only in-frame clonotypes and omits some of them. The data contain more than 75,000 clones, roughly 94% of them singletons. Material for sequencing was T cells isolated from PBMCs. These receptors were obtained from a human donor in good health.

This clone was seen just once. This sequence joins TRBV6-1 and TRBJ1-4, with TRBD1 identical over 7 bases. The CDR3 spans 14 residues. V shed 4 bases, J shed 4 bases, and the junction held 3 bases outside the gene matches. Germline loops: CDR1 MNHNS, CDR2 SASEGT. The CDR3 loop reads CASSAQGGNEKLFF. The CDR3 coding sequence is TGTGCCAGCAGTGCCCAGGGGGGTAATGAAAAACTGTTTTTT.

Here the CDR3 reads CASSLSGSYTGELFF. CDR3 sequence (DNA): TGCGCCAGCAGCTTAAGCGGATCTTACACCGGGGAGCTGTTTTTT. The rearrangement links TRBV5-1 to TRBJ2-2, with a possible D match to TRBD2 (5 bases). Germline assignment: CDR1 SGHRS and CDR2 YFSETQ. Deletions cut 2 bases from V and 3 bases from J, with 11 bases between. This CDR3 is built from 15 residues.